Each of the 14 T cell receptor beta chains below was sequenced from the same sample in a study of cytomegalovirus exposure and HLA in healthy donors. Amplification used 60 Vbeta primers and 13 Jbeta primers. Sequencing used immunoSEQ multiplex PCR; TCRdb keeps in-frame clones, though not all of them. The repertoire holds 180,000 or so clones, approximately 86% seen once, with 0.31% in the top ten. What was sequenced was PBMCs. The source of these receptors is a woman in her 30s in good health and CMV-seronegative.

The rearrangement joins TRBV28 to TRBJ2-7, with a tentative D call TRBD1 (6 bases). V was cut by 10 bases and J by 0 bases, with 13 bases left in between. The CDR3 loop spans 13 amino acids. Germline values: CDR1 MDHEN, CDR2 SYDVKM. The CDR3 coding sequence is TGTGCCATCTCCGACAGGAGCTCCTACGAGCAGTACTTC. This translates into CAISDRSSYEQYF.

This clone appeared a few times. At the DNA level, this CDR3 is encoded by other sequences in the same sample as well. The chain combines TRBV5-1 with TRBJ1-1; D is uncertain. Germline V gene sequence: CDR1 SGHRS, CDR2 YFSETQ. CDR3 length: 13 residues. Trimming took off 0 bases at V and 3 bases at J, with 6 bases between the two ends. The CDR3 nucleotides are TGCGCCAGCAGCTTGGTCGGGGACACTGAAGCTTTCTTT. The encoded protein is CASSLVGDTEAFF.

The rearrangement joins TRBV5-1 to TRBJ1-2; tentative D call: TRBD1 (5 bases). CDR1 and CDR2 (germline): SGHRS, YFSETQ. The CDR3 sequence is 16 residues long. The ends were cut back, 6 bases at V and 4 bases at J, with 22 bases in the middle. The CDR3 spells CASTDGIGGEGYGYTF. The CDR3 region has the DNA TGCGCCAGCACCGATGGGATCGGGGGAGAAGGCTATGGCTACACCTTC.

This clone has a single count. The rearrangement links TRBV7-6 to TRBJ1-1; D possibly corresponds to TRBD1 (5 bases). There are 13 residues in the CDR3. In germline, CDR1 is SGHVS, CDR2 FNYEAQ. V lost 1 base to trimming and J lost 5 bases, with 8 bases between them. The CDR3 nucleotides are TGTGCCAGCAGCTTAGGGGGGGGGACTGAAGCTTTCTTT. Protein product: CASSLGGGTEAFF.

The chain couples TRBV2 to TRBJ2-7, with TRBD1 matching over 8 bases. V was clipped by 7 bases and J by 2 bases; unmatched bases: 7. Per germline, CDR1 SNHLY and CDR2 FYNNEI. This CDR3 is 14 amino acids long. CDR3 coding DNA: TGTGCCAGCAAACGGCAACAGGGGGCCTACGAGCAGTACTTC. Its protein is CASKRQQGAYEQYF. The full variable domain, rest sourced from reference TRBV2 and TRBJ2-7, is EPEVTQTPSHQVTQMGQEVILRCVPISNHLYFYWYRQILGQKVEFLVSFYNNEISEKSEIFDDQFSVERPDGSNFTLKIRSTKLEDSAMYFCASKRQQGAYEQYFGPGTRLTVT.

This clone was observed a single time. The J gene is TRBJ1-1, the V gene TRBV19; D uncertain. The germline CDR1 and CDR2 sequences are LNHDA and SQIVND (reference sequence). The CDR3 extends over 13 amino acids. V dropped 5 bases and J dropped 2 bases, with 9 bases sitting between them. This CDR3 reads CASSRSINTEAFF. CDR3 nucleotides: TGTGCCAGTAGTCGTTCTATCAACACTGAAGCTTTCTTT.

The rearrangement links TRBV7-6 to TRBJ2-3, with D possibly TRBD2 on 6 matching bases. The CDR3 has 16 amino acids. Germline CDR1 is SGHVS and CDR2 is FNYEAQ. V dropped 1 base and J dropped 4 bases, with 15 bases sitting between them. In DNA form, the CDR3 reads TGTGCCAGCAGCTTAGAAGGGTGGGGGGACGCAGATACGCAGTATTTT. Residues: CASSLEGWGDADTQYF.

In its sample, this clone was seen once. This chain joins TRBV5-4 and TRBJ2-2; 11 bases agree with TRBD1. The trim removed 4 bases at V and 6 bases at J, leaving 5 bases unmatched. The CDR3 is made up of 15 amino acids. CDR1 is SGHNT, CDR2 YYREEE, per germline (reference sequence). The CDR3 protein is CASSPGQGVSGELFF. DNA of the CDR3: TGTGCCAGCAGCCCGGGACAGGGGGTATCCGGGGAGCTGTTTTTT. The whole variable domain, remainder taken from reference TRBV5-4 and TRBJ2-2, is ETGVTQSPTHLIKTRGQQVTLRCSSQSGHNTVSWYQQALGQGPQFIFQYYREEENGRGNFPPRFSGLQFPNYSSELNVNALELDDSALYLCASSPGQGVSGELFFGEGSRLTVL.

This clone was counted only a few times. The rearrangement uses TRBV6-1 and TRBJ2-3; 8 bases are a match to TRBD1. The germline CDR1 and CDR2 sequences are MNHNS and SASEGT. Trimming took 10 bases from V and 2 from J; bases not matched to a gene: 8. There are 14 residues in the CDR3. This CDR3 is CATSGQANTDTQYF. The CDR3 region has the DNA TGTGCCACATCGGGACAGGCTAACACAGATACGCAGTATTTT.

The rearrangement uses TRBV6-1 and TRBJ2-3; tentative D call: TRBD1 (6 bases). This CDR3 is built from 15 residues. V was clipped by 4 bases and J by 5 bases, with 16 bases between them. CDR1 is MNHNS and CDR2 is SASEGT in the germline V gene. The CDR3: CASSGGGWSLDTQYF. CDR3 DNA sequence: TGTGCCAGCAGTGGTGGGGGCTGGTCCTTAGATACGCAGTATTTT.

This chain links TRBV28 with TRBJ2-7; D unclear. CDR1 is MDHEN and CDR2 is SYDVKM in the germline V gene. V was trimmed by 5 bases and J by 4 bases, leaving 18 bases between them. This CDR3 has 15 amino acids. CDR3 protein: CASSDLGVSEYEQYF. CDR3 in DNA: TGTGCCAGCAGTGACCTCGGAGTGTCTGAGTACGAGCAGTACTTC.

In this sample, this clone turned up a few times. The chain has TRBV19 and TRBJ2-5; 9 bases fit TRBD2. CDR1 and CDR2 from the germline V gene are LNHDA and SQIVND (reference sequence). J gave up 5 bases and V 1 base, and 5 bases lay outside the gene matches. CDR3 length: 15 amino acids. CDR3 bases: TGTGCCAGTAGTATAGGAGCGGGAGGCGGGGAGACCCAGTACTTC. Its protein is CASSIGAGGGETQYF.

The genes are TRBV6-1 and TRBJ1-5; 7 bases map to TRBD1. The V segment lost 8 bases and the J segment 5 bases; nucleotides outside the gene matches: 6. Germline V gene sequence: CDR1 MNHNS, CDR2 SASEGT. This CDR3 has 13 residues. CDR3 sequence (DNA): TGTGCCAGCGAGCCAGGGGGATATCAGCCCCAGCATTTT. It specifies CASEPGGYQPQHF.

This clone was observed a single time. V usage is TRBV6-1 and J usage is TRBJ2-2; the D gene is possibly TRBD2 (6 bases). With 3 bases removed from V and 4 bases from J, the gap between germline ends came to 12 bases. The CDR3 is 15 amino acids. Germline V gives CDR1 MNHNS, CDR2 SASEGT. DNA of the CDR3: TGTGCCAGCAGTGAGTGGGCGGGGAGCACCGGGGAGCTGTTTTTT. Encoded protein: CASSEWAGSTGELFF.